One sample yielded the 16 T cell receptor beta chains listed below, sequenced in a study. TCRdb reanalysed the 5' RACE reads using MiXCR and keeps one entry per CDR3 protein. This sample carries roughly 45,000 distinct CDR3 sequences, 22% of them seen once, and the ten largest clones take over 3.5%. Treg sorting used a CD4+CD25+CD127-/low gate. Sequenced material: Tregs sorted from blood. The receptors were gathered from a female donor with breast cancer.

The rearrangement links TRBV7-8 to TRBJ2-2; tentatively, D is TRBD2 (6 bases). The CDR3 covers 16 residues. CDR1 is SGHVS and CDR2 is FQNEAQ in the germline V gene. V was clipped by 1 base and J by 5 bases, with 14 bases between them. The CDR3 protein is CASSLGAGGVTGELFF. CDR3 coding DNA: TGTGCCAGCAGCTTAGGGGCTGGAGGGGTTACCGGGGAGCTGTTTTTT. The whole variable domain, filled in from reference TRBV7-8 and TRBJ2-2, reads GAGVSQSPRYKVAKRGQDVALRCDPISGHVSLFWYQQALGQGPEFLTYFQNEAQLDKSGLPSDRFFAERPEGSVSTLKIQRTQQEDSAVYLCASSLGAGGVTGELFFGEGSRLTVL.

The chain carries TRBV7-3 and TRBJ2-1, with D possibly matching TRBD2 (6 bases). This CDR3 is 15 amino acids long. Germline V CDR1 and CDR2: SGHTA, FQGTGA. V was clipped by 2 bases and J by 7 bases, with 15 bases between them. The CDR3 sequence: CASSLVREMRNEQFF. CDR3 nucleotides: TGTGCCAGCAGCTTAGTCCGGGAGATGAGGAATGAGCAGTTCTTC.

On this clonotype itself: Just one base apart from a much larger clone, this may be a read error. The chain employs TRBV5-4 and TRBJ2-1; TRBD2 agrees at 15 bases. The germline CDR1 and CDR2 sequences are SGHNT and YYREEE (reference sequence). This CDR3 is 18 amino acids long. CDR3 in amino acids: CASSARTSGRAGGNEQSF. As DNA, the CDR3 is TGTGCCAGCAGCGCACGGACTAGCGGGAGGGCCGGGGGCAATGAGCAGTCCTTC.

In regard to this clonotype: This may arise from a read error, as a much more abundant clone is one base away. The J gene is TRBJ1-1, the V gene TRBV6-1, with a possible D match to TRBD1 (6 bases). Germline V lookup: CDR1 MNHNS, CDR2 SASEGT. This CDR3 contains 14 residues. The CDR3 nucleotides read TGTGCCGGATCAAGGGCAGGGGAGAGGACTGGAGCTTTCTTT. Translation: CAGSRAGERTGAFF.

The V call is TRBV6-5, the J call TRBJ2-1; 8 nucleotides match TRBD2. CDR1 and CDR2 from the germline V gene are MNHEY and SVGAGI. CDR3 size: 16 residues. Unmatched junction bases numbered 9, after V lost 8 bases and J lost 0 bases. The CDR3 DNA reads TGTGCCAGCGGTACGACTAGCGATTACTCCTACAATGAGCAGTTCTTC. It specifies CASGTTSDYSYNEQFF.

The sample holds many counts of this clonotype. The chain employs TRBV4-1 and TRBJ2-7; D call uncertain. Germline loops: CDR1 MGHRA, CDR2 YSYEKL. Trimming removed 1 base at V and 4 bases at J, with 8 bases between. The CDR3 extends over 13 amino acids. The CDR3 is CASSQGLGYEQYF. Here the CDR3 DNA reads TGCGCCAGCAGCCAAGGGCTGGGTTACGAGCAGTACTTC.

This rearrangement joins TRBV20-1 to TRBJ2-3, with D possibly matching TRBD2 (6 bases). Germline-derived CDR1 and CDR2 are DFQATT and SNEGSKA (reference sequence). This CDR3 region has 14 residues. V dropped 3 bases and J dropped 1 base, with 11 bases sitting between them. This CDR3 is CSASLPSGTDTQYF. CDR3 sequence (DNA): TGCAGTGCTAGTTTACCTAGCGGCACAGATACGCAGTATTTT.

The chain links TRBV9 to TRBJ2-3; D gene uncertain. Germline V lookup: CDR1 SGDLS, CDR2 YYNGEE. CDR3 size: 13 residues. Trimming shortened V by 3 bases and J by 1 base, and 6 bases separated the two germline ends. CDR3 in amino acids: CASSAEGTDTQYF. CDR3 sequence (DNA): TGTGCCAGCAGCGCCGAGGGCACAGATACGCAGTATTTT. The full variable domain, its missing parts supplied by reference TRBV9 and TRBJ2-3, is DSGVTQTPKHLITATGQRVTLRCSPRSGDLSVYWYQQSLDQGLQFLIQYYNGEERAKGNILERFSAQQFPDLHSELNLSSLELGDSALYFCASSAEGTDTQYFGPGTRLTVL.

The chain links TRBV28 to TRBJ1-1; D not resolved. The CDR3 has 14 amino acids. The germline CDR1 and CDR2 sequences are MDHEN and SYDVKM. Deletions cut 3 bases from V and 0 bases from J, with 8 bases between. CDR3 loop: CASSLVKMNTEAFF. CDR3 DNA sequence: TGTGCCAGCAGTTTGGTCAAGATGAACACTGAAGCTTTCTTT.

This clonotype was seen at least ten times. The CDR3 region is CASSLFGGNTGELFF. The CDR3 DNA reads as TGTGCCAGCAGTTTATTCGGGGGTAACACCGGGGAGCTGTTTTTT. The chain is built from TRBV12-3 or TRBV12-4 and TRBJ2-2; D perhaps matches TRBD2 (6 bases). The CDR3 runs to 15 residues. V was clipped by 2 bases and J by 2 bases, with 9 bases between them.

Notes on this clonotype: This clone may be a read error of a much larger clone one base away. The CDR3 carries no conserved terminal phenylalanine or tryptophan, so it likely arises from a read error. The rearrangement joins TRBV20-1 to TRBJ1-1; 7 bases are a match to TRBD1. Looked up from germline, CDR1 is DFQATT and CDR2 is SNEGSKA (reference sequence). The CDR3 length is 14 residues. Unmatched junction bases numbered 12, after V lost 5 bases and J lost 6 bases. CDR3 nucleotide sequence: TGCAGTGCTCGCGGGACAGATGAGTTCCCTGAAGCTTTCCTT. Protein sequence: CSARGTDEFPEAFL.

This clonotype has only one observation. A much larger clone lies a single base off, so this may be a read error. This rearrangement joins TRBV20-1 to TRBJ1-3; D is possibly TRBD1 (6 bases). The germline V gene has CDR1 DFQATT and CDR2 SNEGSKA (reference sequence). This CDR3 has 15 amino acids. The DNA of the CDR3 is TGCAGTACTAGAGATCCCACCGGGACAGGAAACACCATATATTTT. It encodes CSTRDPTGTGNTIYF.

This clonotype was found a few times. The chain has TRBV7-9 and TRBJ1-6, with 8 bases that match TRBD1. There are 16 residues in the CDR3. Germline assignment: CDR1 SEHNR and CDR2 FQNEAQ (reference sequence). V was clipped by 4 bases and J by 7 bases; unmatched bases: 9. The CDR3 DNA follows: TGTGCCAGCAGCTCCACAGGGGGGAATATCAATTCACCCCTCCACTTT. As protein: CASSSTGGNINSPLHF.

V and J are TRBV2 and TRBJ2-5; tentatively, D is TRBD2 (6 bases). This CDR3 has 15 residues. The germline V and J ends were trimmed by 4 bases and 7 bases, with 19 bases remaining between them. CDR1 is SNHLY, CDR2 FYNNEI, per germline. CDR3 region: CASSGPSQFGGTQYF. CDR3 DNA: TGTGCCAGCAGTGGCCCTTCTCAGTTCGGGGGGACCCAGTACTTC.

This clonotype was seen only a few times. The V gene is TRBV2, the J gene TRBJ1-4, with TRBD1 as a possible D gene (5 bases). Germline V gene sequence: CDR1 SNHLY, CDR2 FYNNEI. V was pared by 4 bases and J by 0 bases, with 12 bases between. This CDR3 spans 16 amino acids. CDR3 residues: CASSGRDLATNEKLFF. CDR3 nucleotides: TGTGCCAGCAGTGGCAGGGACCTTGCAACTAATGAAAAACTGTTTTTT.

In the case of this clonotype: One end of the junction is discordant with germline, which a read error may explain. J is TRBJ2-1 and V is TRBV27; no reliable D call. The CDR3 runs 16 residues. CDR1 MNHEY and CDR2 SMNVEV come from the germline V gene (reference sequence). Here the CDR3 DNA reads TGTGCCAGCAGTTTCTCGCTGACGAGCTCCTACAATGAGCAGTTTTTC. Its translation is CASSFSLTSSYNEQFF.